The rows below give T cell receptor beta chains drawn from one sample of a study of response to subunit inactivated influenza vaccine. TCRdb analysed the RT-PCR reads with MiXCR anew, one entry per CDR3 protein. The repertoire holds about 800,000 distinct CDR3 sequences, around 20% seen once, with 10% in the top ten. The material was PBMCs from blood, obtained roughly 5 days after vaccination. The receptors come from a man aged 45 to 65 who received an inactivated influenza vaccine. Each CDR3 is given with its conserved first and last residue. Each record gives: CDR3 protein, CDR3 DNA, D gene, clone size, J gene, CDR3 length, V gene. D genes are given only for firm matches. Rows give clone size only sometimes, using once, few, many, or a class for an expanded clone.

CASSQLTSGGSNTGELFF,TGCGCCAGCAGCCAGCTGACTAGCGGGGGATCGAACACCGGGGAGCTGTTTTTT,TRBD2,NA,TRBJ2-2,18,TRBV4-1
CASSRSGTLNQPQHF,TGTGCCAGCAGTCGCTCAGGGACGTTAAATCAGCCCCAGCATTTT,NA,NA,TRBJ1-5,15,TRBV12-3/TRBV12-4
CASSLSPTRAGYSGANVLTF,TGTGCCAGCAGCTTAAGTCCCACACGAGCAGGGTACTCTGGGGCCAACGTCCTGACTTTC,NA,NA,TRBJ2-6,20,TRBV7-3
CASSQELMGRQYF,TGTGCCAGCAGCCAAGAATTGATGGGCCGTCAGTACTTC,NA,NA,TRBJ2-4,13,TRBV14
CASSQVFDRLYNEQFF,TGTGCCAGCAGCCAAGTTTTCGACAGGCTCTACAATGAGCAGTTCTTC,NA,NA,TRBJ2-1,16,TRBV4-2
CSAGGLAGGIPNGELFF,TGCAGTGCTGGGGGACTAGCGGGGGGAATTCCCAACGGGGAGCTGTTTTTT,TRBD2,NA,TRBJ2-2,17,TRBV20-1
CASSQAPGQTYEQYF,TGTGCCAGCAGCCAAGCCCCGGGACAAACCTACGAGCAGTACTTC,NA,few,TRBJ2-7,15,TRBV4-2
CASSFEQVAYNEQFF,TGCGCCAGCAGCTTTGAACAGGTCGCCTACAATGAGCAGTTCTTC,NA,few,TRBJ2-1,15,TRBV5-1
CASSLVQPGLAEYNEQFF,TGTGCCAGCAGTTTGGTGCAGCCGGGACTAGCGGAATACAATGAGCAGTTCTTC,TRBD2,few,TRBJ2-1,18,TRBV28
CSALGGLRTDTQYF,TGCAGCGCCCTCGGGGGGTTGCGCACAGATACGCAGTATTTT,TRBD2,NA,TRBJ2-3,14,TRBV29-1
CASRPYPGLLFYGYTF,TGTGCCAGCAGACCATATCCGGGACTTCTTTTCTATGGCTACACCTTC,NA,NA,TRBJ1-2,16,TRBV7-2
CASTPATSGTDTQYF,TGTGCCAGCACCCCTGCGACTAGCGGAACAGATACGCAGTATTTT,TRBD2,few,TRBJ2-3,15,TRBV12-3/TRBV12-4
CASSLGGADLPQYF,TGTGCCAGCAGCTTAGGTGGAGCCGATCTACCCCAGTACTTC,NA,NA,TRBJ2-5,14,TRBV7-2
CASSPGGRHLYGYTF,TGTGCCAGCAGCCCCGGGGGACGGCACCTCTATGGCTACACCTTC,NA,NA,TRBJ1-2,15,TRBV5-6
CASSTRSELFF,TGTGCCAGCAGCACCCGGAGCGAGCTGTTTTTT,NA,many,TRBJ2-2,11,TRBV12-3/TRBV12-4
CASSPRIAAIQETQYF,TGTGCCAGCAGCCCCCGTATAGCAGCCATTCAAGAGACCCAGTACTTC,NA,NA,TRBJ2-5,16,TRBV11-2
CASSLMGGANTGELFF,TGTGCCAGCAGCTTAATGGGCGGAGCCAACACCGGGGAGCTGTTTTTT,NA,NA,TRBJ2-2,16,TRBV7-2
CATSPSVSGANVLTF,TGTGCCACCTCCCCTTCTGTCTCTGGGGCCAACGTCCTGACTTTC,NA,few,TRBJ2-6,15,TRBV7-2
CASSLDSASGLTDTQYF,TGTGCCAGCAGCTTAGATTCGGCTAGCGGCCTCACAGATACGCAGTATTTT,TRBD2,few,TRBJ2-3,17,TRBV7-6
CASSLGVRGRVYNEQFF,TGTGCCAGCAGCTTAGGAGTACGGGGGAGGGTTTACAATGAGCAGTTCTTC,TRBD2,few,TRBJ2-1,17,TRBV7-2
CASSQDPAGANYEQYF,TGCGCCAGCAGCCAAGATCCAGCGGGAGCCAACTACGAGCAGTACTTC,TRBD2,many,TRBJ2-7,16,TRBV4-3
CASMRTGNTGELFF,TGTGCCAGCATGAGGACAGGGAACACCGGGGAGCTGTTTTTT,TRBD1,NA,TRBJ2-2,14,TRBV11-2
CATSRERVGWGTEAFF,TGTGCCACCAGCAGAGAGCGTGTGGGCTGGGGAACTGAAGCTTTCTTT,NA,NA,TRBJ1-1,16,TRBV15
CSAPRSRGLTMQFF,TGCAGTGCCCCCCGGTCGCGGGGCCTTACTATGCAGTTCTTC,NA,many,TRBJ2-1,14,TRBV20-1
CASSWDYRGELFF,TGTGCCAGCAGCTGGGACTATAGGGGGGAGCTGTTTTTT,TRBD2,few,TRBJ2-2,13,TRBV7-3
CATSRGLAGAYNEQFF,TGTGCCACCAGCAGAGGGCTAGCGGGGGCTTACAATGAGCAGTTCTTC,TRBD2,NA,TRBJ2-1,16,TRBV15
CASSATANEQFF,TGCGCCAGCAGTGCGACTGCCAATGAGCAGTTCTTC,NA,NA,TRBJ2-1,12,TRBV10-2
CASSLDISGGNEQFF,TGTGCCAGCAGCTTAGACATTAGCGGGGGCAATGAGCAGTTCTTC,TRBD2,few,TRBJ2-1,15,TRBV7-9
CASSQDLATTLIRTGELFF,TGCGCCAGCAGCCAAGATTTGGCCACTACGCTAATTCGGACCGGGGAGCTGTTTTTT,NA,NA,TRBJ2-2,19,TRBV4-3
CASSQRYMGETQYF,TGCGCCAGCAGCCAACGTTACATGGGGGAGACCCAGTACTTC,NA,few,TRBJ2-5,14,TRBV4-1
CSAPRPTGNTEAFF,TGCAGTGCTCCTCGGCCCACGGGGAACACTGAAGCTTTCTTT,NA,NA,TRBJ1-1,14,TRBV20-1
CASSSGTGGFKTQYF,TGTGCCAGCAGTTCCGGGACAGGGGGCTTCAAGACCCAGTACTTC,TRBD1,few,TRBJ2-5,15,TRBV6-2/TRBV6-3
CASSPYPQGARGNTIYF,TGTGCCAGCAGTCCGTATCCTCAGGGGGCGAGAGGAAACACCATATATTTT,TRBD1,NA,TRBJ1-3,17,TRBV28
CSARDSWESYNEQFF,TGCAGTGCTAGAGATTCGTGGGAGTCCTACAATGAGCAGTTCTTC,NA,once,TRBJ2-1,15,TRBV20-1
CASSLTKSLFEEQYF,TGTGCCAGCAGCTTAACGAAGAGCCTCTTTGAGGAGCAGTACTTC,NA,NA,TRBJ2-7,15,TRBV7-3
CSASLIKTGPGLGSYEQYF,TGCAGTGCTAGTCTCATCAAGACGGGACCCGGACTAGGCTCCTACGAGCAGTACTTC,TRBD2,NA,TRBJ2-7,19,TRBV20-1
CASSPRGLAGVTGELFF,TGTGCCAGCAGCCCCAGAGGACTAGCGGGAGTGACCGGGGAGCTGTTTTTT,TRBD2,NA,TRBJ2-2,17,TRBV7-6
CASRPPSSSGANVLTF,TGTGCCAGCAGACCCCCCTCGAGCTCTGGGGCCAACGTCCTGACTTTC,NA,few,TRBJ2-6,16,TRBV6-1
CASSHLGNTIYF,TGCGCCAGCAGCCATCTTGGAAACACCATATATTTT,NA,few,TRBJ1-3,12,TRBV4-3
CASSFSTGTGYSPLHF,TGTGCCAGCAGCTTCTCCACCGGGACAGGGTATTCACCCCTCCACTTT,TRBD1,NA,TRBJ1-6,16,TRBV7-9
CASSTLAGLSYNEQFF,TGTGCCAGCAGCACCCTAGCGGGGCTCTCCTACAATGAGCAGTTCTTC,TRBD2,once,TRBJ2-1,16,TRBV28
CASSPQVGEKLFF,TGTGCCAGCAGTCCCCAGGTCGGTGAAAAACTGTTTTTT,NA,many,TRBJ1-4,13,TRBV12-3/TRBV12-4
CASSLIRVGEQFF,TGCGCCAGCAGCTTGATTCGAGTTGGTGAGCAGTTCTTC,NA,many,TRBJ2-1,13,TRBV5-1
CSARDSLGTYNSPLHF,TGCAGTGCTAGAGATTCATTGGGGACATACAATTCACCCCTCCACTTT,NA,few,TRBJ1-6,16,TRBV20-1
CASSPGGLAAYNEQFF,TGCGCCAGCAGCCCGGGGGGACTAGCGGCTTACAATGAGCAGTTCTTC,TRBD2,NA,TRBJ2-1,16,TRBV4-1
CASSFPPGGRVYEQYF,TGTGCCAGCAGCTTCCCCCCCGGTGGGAGGGTCTACGAGCAGTACTTC,TRBD2,NA,TRBJ2-7,16,TRBV11-2
CSAGRGRPGDEQYF,TGCAGCGCCGGCCGTGGGCGACCAGGGGATGAGCAGTACTTC,NA,NA,TRBJ2-7,14,TRBV29-1
CASSFRQNEKLFF,TGTGCCAGCAGCTTTCGACAGAATGAAAAACTGTTTTTT,NA,many,TRBJ1-4,13,TRBV11-2
CASSLRQNMNTEAFF,TGTGCCAGCAGCTTAAGGCAGAACATGAACACTGAAGCTTTCTTT,NA,few,TRBJ1-1,15,TRBV7-9
CATSREKATGNEQFF,TGTGCCACCAGCAGAGAGAAGGCCACGGGCAATGAGCAGTTCTTC,NA,few,TRBJ2-1,15,TRBV15
CSAPRAGTSGTDTQYF,TGCAGTGCTCCCAGAGCCGGGACTAGCGGCACAGATACGCAGTATTTT,TRBD2,few,TRBJ2-3,16,TRBV20-1
CASSEALSTNEKLFF,TGTGCCAGCAGTGAAGCGCTGTCGACTAATGAAAAACTGTTTTTT,NA,NA,TRBJ1-4,15,TRBV6-1
CASSFRARSLYEQYF,TGTGCCAGCAGCTTCAGGGCCCGGAGCCTCTACGAGCAGTACTTC,NA,NA,TRBJ2-7,15,TRBV6-2/TRBV6-3